This is a list of T cell receptor beta chains from one sample in a study of shared clonotypes between healthy human individuals. The data were produced by immunoSEQ multiplex PCR, yet TCRdb's version contains in-frame clones alone and is incomplete. The sample lists fewer than 1 million clones; about 96% were seen once. Source material: naive CD8+ T cells sorted from blood. The receptors originated from a man aged 25 to 40 in good health. The CDR3 runs from the conserved cysteine through the conserved F or W. Each record gives: V gene, clone size, J gene, CDR3 protein. Rows may omit the clone size; those that give it use once, few, many or a size class.

>TRBV30|once|TRBJ2-7
CASLRWTNEQYF
>TRBV7-8|-|TRBJ2-5
CASSLIAGQETQYF
>TRBV28|-|TRBJ1-1
CASTLRGNGFRTHHFF
>TRBV28|-|TRBJ1-1
CASSFGGPEAFF
>TRBV7-9|-|TRBJ2-7
CASSLVTGIDYEQYF
>TRBV18|-|TRBJ1-1
CASSPPYGTEAFF
>TRBV28|-|TRBJ2-1
CAIGTGSNEQFF
>TRBV5-4|once|TRBJ1-2
CASSDAGGWSYGYTF
>TRBV4-3|-|TRBJ2-7
CASSQDTGGGDEQYF
>TRBV10-3|-|TRBJ2-3
CAISETLAESTDTQYF
>TRBV5-1|-|TRBJ2-7
CASSLSRTGGYEQYF
>TRBV28|-|TRBJ2-7
CASSPLAGREQYF
>TRBV27|-|TRBJ1-2
CASSPGQGGYGYTF
>TRBV7-9|-|TRBJ2-7
CASSYTGHGRGYEQYF
>TRBV18|once|TRBJ2-2
CASSPAFMGNTGELFF
>TRBV11-2|-|TRBJ2-7
CASSVGTGGRREQYF
>TRBV7-9|-|TRBJ2-5
CASSPAGGETQYF
>TRBV29-1|once|TRBJ2-1
CSAIGLAGHNEQFF
>TRBV7-9|-|TRBJ2-2
CASSLAGQVGTGELFF
>TRBV28|-|TRBJ2-7
CASSPGQSKTYEQYF